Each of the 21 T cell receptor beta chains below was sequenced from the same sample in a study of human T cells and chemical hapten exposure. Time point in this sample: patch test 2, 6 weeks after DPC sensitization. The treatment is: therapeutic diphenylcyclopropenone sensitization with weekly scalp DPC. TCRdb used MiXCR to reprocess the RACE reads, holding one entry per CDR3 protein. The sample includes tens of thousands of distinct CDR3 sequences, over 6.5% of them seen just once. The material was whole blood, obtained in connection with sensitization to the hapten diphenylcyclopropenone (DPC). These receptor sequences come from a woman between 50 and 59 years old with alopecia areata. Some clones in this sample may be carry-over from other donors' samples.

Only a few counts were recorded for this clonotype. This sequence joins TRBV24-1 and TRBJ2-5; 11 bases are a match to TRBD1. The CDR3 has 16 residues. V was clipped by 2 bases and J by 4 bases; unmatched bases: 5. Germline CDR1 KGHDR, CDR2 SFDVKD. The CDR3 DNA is TGTGCCACCAGTGATTCCGGGACAGGGGGAGGAGAGACCCAGTACTTC. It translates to CATSDSGTGGGETQYF.

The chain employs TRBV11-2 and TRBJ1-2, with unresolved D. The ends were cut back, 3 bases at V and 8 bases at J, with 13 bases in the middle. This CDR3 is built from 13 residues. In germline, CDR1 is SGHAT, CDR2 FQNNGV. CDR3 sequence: CASSFLGRSGYTF. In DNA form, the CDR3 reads TGTGCCAGCAGCTTTTTAGGCCGCAGCGGCTACACCTTC. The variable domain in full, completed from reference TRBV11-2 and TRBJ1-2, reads EAGVAQSPRYKIIEKRQSVAFWCNPISGHATLYWYQQILGQGPKLLIQFQNNGVVDDSQLPKDRFSAERLKGVDSTLKIQPAKLEDSAVYLCASSFLGRSGYTFGSGTRLTVV.

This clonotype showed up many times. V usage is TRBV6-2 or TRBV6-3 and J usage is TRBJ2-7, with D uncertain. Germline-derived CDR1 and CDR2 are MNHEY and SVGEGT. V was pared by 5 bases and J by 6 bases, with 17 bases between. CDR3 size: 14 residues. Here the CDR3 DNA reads TGTGCCAGCAGTCCGACACGGATTTTGGGCGAGCAGTACTTC. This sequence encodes CASSPTRILGEQYF.

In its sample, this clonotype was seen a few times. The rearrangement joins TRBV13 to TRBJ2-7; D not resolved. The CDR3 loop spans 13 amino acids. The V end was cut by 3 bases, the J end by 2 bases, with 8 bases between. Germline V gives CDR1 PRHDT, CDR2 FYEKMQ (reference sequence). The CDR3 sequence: CASSFRAAYEQYF. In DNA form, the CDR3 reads TGTGCCAGCAGCTTCCGGGCCGCCTACGAGCAGTACTTC.

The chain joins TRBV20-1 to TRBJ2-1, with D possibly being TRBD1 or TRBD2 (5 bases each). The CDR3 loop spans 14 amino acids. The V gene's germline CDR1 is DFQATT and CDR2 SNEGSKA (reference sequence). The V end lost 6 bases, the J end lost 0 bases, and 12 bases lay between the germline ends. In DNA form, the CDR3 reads TGCAGTGCCCGAGGGGATAGCTCCTACAATGAGCAGTTCTTC. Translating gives CSARGDSSYNEQFF.

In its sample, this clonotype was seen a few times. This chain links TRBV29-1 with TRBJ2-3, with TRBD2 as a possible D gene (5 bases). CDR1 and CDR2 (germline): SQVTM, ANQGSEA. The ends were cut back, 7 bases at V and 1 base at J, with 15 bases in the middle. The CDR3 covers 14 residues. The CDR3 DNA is TGCAGCGGATCCGAGTTGGAGGGCACAGATACGCAGTATTTT. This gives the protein CSGSELEGTDTQYF.

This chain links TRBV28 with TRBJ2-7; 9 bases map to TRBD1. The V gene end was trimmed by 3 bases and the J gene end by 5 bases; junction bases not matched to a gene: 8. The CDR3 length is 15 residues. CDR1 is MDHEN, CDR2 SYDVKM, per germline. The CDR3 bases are TGTGCCAGCAGTTTGGGGGGACAGGGTAAGGACGAGCAGTACTTC. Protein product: CASSLGGQGKDEQYF. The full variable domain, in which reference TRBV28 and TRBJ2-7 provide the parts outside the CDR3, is DVKVTQSSRYLVKRTGEKVFLECVQDMDHENMFWYRQDPGLGLRLIYFSYDVKMKEKGDIPEGYSVSREKKERFSLILESASTNQTSMYLCASSLGGQGKDEQYFGPGTRLTVT.

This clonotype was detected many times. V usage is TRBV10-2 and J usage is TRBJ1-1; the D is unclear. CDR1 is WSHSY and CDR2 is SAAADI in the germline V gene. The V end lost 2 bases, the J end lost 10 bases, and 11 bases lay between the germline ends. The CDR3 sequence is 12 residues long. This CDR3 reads CASSEKGGRAFF. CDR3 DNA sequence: TGCGCCAGCAGTGAGAAGGGAGGTCGAGCTTTCTTT.

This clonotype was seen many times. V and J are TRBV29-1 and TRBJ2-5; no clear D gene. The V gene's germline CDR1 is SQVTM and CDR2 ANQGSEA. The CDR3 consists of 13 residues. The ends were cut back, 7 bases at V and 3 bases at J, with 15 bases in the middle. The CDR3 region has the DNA TGCAGCGCGGGTATCCCCCAAAAAGAGACCCAGTACTTC. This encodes CSAGIPQKETQYF.

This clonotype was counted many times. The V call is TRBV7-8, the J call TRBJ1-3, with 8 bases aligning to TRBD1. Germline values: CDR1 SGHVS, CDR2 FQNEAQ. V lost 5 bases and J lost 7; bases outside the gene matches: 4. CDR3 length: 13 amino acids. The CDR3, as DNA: TGTGCCAGCAGCACAGGGGGTAGGAACACCATATATTTT. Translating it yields CASSTGGRNTIYF.

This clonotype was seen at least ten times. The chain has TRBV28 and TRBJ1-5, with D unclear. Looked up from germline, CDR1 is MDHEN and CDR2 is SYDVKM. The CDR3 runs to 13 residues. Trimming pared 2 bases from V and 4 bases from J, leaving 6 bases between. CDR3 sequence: CASSLGENQPQHF. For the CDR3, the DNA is TGTGCCAGCAGTTTAGGAGAGAATCAGCCCCAGCATTTT.

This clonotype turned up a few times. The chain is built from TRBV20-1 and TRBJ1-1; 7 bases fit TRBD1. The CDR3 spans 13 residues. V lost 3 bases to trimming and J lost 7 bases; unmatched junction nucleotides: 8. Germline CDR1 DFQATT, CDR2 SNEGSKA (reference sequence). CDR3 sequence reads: CSASGTAHFEAFF. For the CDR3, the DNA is TGCAGTGCTAGCGGGACAGCGCACTTTGAAGCTTTCTTT.

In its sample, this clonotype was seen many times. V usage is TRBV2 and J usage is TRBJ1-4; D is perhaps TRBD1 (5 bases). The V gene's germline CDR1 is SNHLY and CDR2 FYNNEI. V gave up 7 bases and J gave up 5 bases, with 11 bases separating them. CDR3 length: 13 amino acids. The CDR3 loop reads CASTAGPNEKLFF. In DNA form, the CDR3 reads TGTGCCAGCACGGCAGGGCCGAATGAAAAACTGTTTTTT.

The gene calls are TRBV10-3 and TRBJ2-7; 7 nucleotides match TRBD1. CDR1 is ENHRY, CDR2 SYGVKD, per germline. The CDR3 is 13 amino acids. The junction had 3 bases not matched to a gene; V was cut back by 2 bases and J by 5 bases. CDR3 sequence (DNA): TGTGCCATCAGTGAGACAGGGGTCCACGAGCAGTACTTC. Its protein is CAISETGVHEQYF.

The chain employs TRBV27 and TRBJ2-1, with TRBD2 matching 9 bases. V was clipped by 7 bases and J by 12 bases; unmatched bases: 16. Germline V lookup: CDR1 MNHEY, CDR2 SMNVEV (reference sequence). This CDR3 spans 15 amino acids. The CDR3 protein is CASIVTGLAAGGQFF. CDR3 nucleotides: TGTGCCAGCATAGTTACGGGACTAGCTGCCGGGGGGCAGTTCTTC.

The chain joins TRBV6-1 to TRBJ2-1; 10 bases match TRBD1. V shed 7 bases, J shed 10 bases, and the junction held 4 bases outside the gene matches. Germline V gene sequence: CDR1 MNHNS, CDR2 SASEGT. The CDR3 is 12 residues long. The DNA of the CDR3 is TGTGCCAGCATTGGACAGGGGGTGGAGCAGTTCTTC. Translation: CASIGQGVEQFF.

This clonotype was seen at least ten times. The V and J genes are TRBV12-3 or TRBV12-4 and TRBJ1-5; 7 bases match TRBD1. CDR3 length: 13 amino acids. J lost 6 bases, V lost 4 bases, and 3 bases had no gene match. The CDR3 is CASSSGGFQPQHF. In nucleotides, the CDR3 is TGTGCCAGCAGTTCAGGGGGGTTTCAGCCCCAGCATTTT.

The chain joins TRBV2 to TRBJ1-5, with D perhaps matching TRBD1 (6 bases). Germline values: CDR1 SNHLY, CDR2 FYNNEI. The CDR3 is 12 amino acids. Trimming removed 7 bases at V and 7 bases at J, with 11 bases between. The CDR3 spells CASTRGQQPQHF. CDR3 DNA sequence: TGTGCCAGCACCCGGGGACAACAGCCCCAGCATTTT.

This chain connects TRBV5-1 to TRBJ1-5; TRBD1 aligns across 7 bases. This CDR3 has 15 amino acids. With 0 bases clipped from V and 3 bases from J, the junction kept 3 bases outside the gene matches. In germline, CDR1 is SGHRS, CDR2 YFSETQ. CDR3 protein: CASSLGQGNNQPQHF. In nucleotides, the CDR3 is TGCGCCAGCAGCTTGGGACAGGGAAACAATCAGCCCCAGCATTTT.

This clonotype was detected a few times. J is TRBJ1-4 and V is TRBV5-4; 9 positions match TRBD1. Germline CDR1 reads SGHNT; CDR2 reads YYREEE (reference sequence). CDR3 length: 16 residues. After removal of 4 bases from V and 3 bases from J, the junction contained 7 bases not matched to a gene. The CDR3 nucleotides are TGTGCCAGCAGCCCAGGGACAGGGTATGCTAATGAAAAACTGTTTTTT. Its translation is CASSPGTGYANEKLFF.

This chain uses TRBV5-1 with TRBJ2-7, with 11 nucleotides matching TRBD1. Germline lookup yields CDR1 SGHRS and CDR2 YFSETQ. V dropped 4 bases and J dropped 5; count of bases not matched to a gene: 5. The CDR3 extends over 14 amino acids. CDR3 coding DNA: TGCGCCAGCAGCAGGACAGGGGGCACCCACGAGCAGTACTTC. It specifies CASSRTGGTHEQYF.